The 32 T cell receptor beta chains below were found in one sample sequenced in a study of OX40 agonist ivuxolimab in advanced cancers. Libraries were prepared by immunoSEQ multiplex PCR; TCRdb keeps only in-frame clonotypes and omits some of them. The sample gives nearly 65,000 clones, 91% of which show up once; over 3.5% is in the top ten. The material sequenced was CD4+ or CD8+ T cells sorted from blood, taken in a trial of the OX40 agonist ivuxolimab. These receptors all stem from an adult with an advanced solid tumor such as melanoma, head and neck, liver or kidney cancer.

The rearrangement uses TRBV15 and TRBJ1-5, with 8 nucleotides matching TRBD1. V trimming: 5 bases; J trimming: 6 bases; junction bases outside the gene matches: 24. The germline V gene has CDR1 LNHNV and CDR2 YYDKDF (reference sequence). This CDR3 has 20 residues. The CDR3 spells CATSRRNTPGGGYLFQPQHF. The CDR3 DNA sequence: TGTGCCACCAGCCGACGCAATACACCAGGGGGCGGTTATTTATTTCAGCCCCAGCATTTT.

The chain couples TRBV7-9 to TRBJ1-3; a possible D gene is TRBD1 (5 bases). V was clipped by 2 bases and J by 0 bases, with 11 bases between them. The CDR3 sequence is 16 residues long. Per germline, CDR1 SEHNR and CDR2 FQNEAQ (reference sequence). Here the CDR3 DNA reads TGTGCCAGCAGCTTAATGGGGGTGAGCTCTGGAAACACCATATATTTT. This translates into CASSLMGVSSGNTIYF.

The chain links TRBV7-3 to TRBJ2-2; tentatively, D is TRBD1 or TRBD2 (5 bases each). The CDR3 is made up of 14 amino acids. From germline, CDR1 is SGHTA and CDR2 FQGTGA. Between the trimmed V and J ends, which lost 5 bases and 7 bases, there was a span of 14 bases. The CDR3 bases are TGTGCCAGCAGCCCCCGGTGGGGGTACGGGGAGCTGTTTTTT. It is translated as CASSPRWGYGELFF.

This clone came up once. The rearrangement joins TRBV9 to TRBJ2-1; 7 positions match TRBD2. The trim removed 1 base at V and 0 bases at J, leaving 4 bases unmatched. CDR3 length equals 16 residues. Germline V lookup: CDR1 SGDLS, CDR2 YYNGEE. The CDR3 DNA reads TGTGCCAGCAGCGTACGGGGGGAAAGCTCCTACAATGAGCAGTTCTTC. Protein sequence: CASSVRGESSYNEQFF. Supplemented by reference TRBV9 and TRBJ2-1, the full variable domain reads DSGVTQTPKHLITATGQRVTLRCSPRSGDLSVYWYQQSLDQGLQFLIQYYNGEERAKGNILERFSAQQFPDLHSELNLSSLELGDSALYFCASSVRGESSYNEQFFGPGTRLTVL.

The chain joins TRBV7-9 to TRBJ2-7; no clear D gene. From germline, CDR1 is SEHNR and CDR2 FQNEAQ (reference sequence). This CDR3 is built from 14 residues. The germline V and J ends were trimmed by 2 bases and 2 bases, with 10 bases remaining between them. CDR3 region: CASSLPGPPYEQYF. The CDR3 DNA sequence: TGTGCCAGCAGCTTACCAGGCCCTCCCTACGAGCAGTACTTC. Filled out from reference TRBV7-9 and TRBJ2-7, the complete variable domain reads DTGVSQNPRHKITKRGQNVTFRCDPISEHNRLYWYRQTLGQGPEFLTYFQNEAQLEKSRLLSDRFSAERPKGSFSTLEIQRTEQGDSAMYLCASSLPGPPYEQYFGPGTRLTVT.

The V call is TRBV6-5, the J call TRBJ2-1; 11 nucleotides line up with TRBD2. The CDR3 runs to 14 residues. The V gene's germline CDR1 is MNHEY and CDR2 SVGAGI. The trim removed 2 bases at V and 12 bases at J, leaving 6 bases unmatched. Written as DNA, the CDR3 is TGTGCCAGCAGTTACGCGGAGACTAGCGGGGTGCAGTTCTTC. Translation gives CASSYAETSGVQFF.

The chain recombines TRBV6-6 with TRBJ2-1, with D unclear. This CDR3 is built from 14 residues. Germline loops: CDR1 MNHNY, CDR2 SVGAGI (reference sequence). V was shortened by 5 bases and J by 14 bases, with 22 bases between the two germline ends. Here the CDR3 reads CASSSLGPGEGKFF. CDR3 in DNA: TGTGCCAGCAGTAGTCTAGGGCCCGGAGAAGGTAAGTTCTTC.

The chain couples TRBV7-9 to TRBJ1-2, with TRBD1 as a possible D gene (6 bases). Germline assignment: CDR1 SEHNR and CDR2 FQNEAQ (reference sequence). This CDR3 region has 14 residues. V was trimmed by 5 bases and J by 6 bases, leaving 16 bases between them. The CDR3 DNA sequence: TGTGCCAGCAGCCTAGGGCGGGGGGCAAATGGCTACACCTTC. It is translated as CASSLGRGANGYTF.

J is TRBJ2-5 and V is TRBV28, with 8 bases lining up with TRBD1. The CDR3 sequence is 15 residues long. The ends lost 2 bases at V and 9 bases at J; junction bases unmatched: 11. Germline-derived CDR1 and CDR2 are MDHEN and SYDVKM. The CDR3, as DNA: TGTGCCAGCAGTTTAGGACAGGGTGTTTTGAGGTCCCAGTACTTC. Translation gives CASSLGQGVLRSQYF. The full variable domain, completed using reference TRBV28 and TRBJ2-5, is DVKVTQSSRYLVKRTGEKVFLECVQDMDHENMFWYRQDPGLGLRLIYFSYDVKMKEKGDIPEGYSVSREKKERFSLILESASTNQTSMYLCASSLGQGVLRSQYFGPGTRLLVL.

The rearrangement links TRBV4-3 to TRBJ2-3; D might be TRBD2 (5 bases). The germline V and J ends were trimmed by 4 bases and 6 bases, with 20 bases remaining between them. There are 16 residues in the CDR3. Germline V CDR1 and CDR2: LGHNA, YSLEER. This chain's CDR3 is CASSPFLAPHGDTQYF. The CDR3, as DNA: TGCGCCAGCAGCCCTTTCCTAGCTCCCCACGGGGATACGCAGTATTTT.

The chain employs TRBV13 and TRBJ2-2; D uncertain. V was shortened by 0 bases and J by 5 bases, with 7 bases between the two germline ends. The CDR3 extends over 14 amino acids. Germline values: CDR1 PRHDT, CDR2 FYEKMQ (reference sequence). DNA of the CDR3: TGTGCCAGCAGCTTAGGGGCCCCAACCGGGGAGCTGTTTTTT. It translates to CASSLGAPTGELFF.

V usage is TRBV7-9 and J usage is TRBJ1-1, with unresolved D. Germline CDR1 reads SEHNR; CDR2 reads FQNEAQ (reference sequence). Trimming took off 2 bases at V and 4 bases at J, with 5 bases between the two ends. The CDR3 has 12 amino acids. In DNA, the CDR3 is TGTGCCAGCAGCTTACCGGGCACTGAAGCTTTCTTT. The encoded protein is CASSLPGTEAFF.

The CDR3 spells CASSWTPYGYTF. Here the CDR3 DNA reads TGTGCCAGTAGTTGGACACCTTATGGCTACACCTTC. The chain carries TRBV19 and TRBJ1-2; tentatively, D is TRBD1 (5 bases). The CDR3 extends over 12 amino acids. The germline V and J ends were trimmed by 5 bases and 5 bases, with 9 bases remaining between them. In germline, CDR1 is LNHDA, CDR2 SQIVND (reference sequence).

This clone is medium-sized. The chain carries TRBV19 and TRBJ2-7; the match to TRBD1 covers 10 bases. There are 14 residues in the CDR3. After removal of 8 bases from V and 2 bases from J, the junction contained 6 bases not matched to a gene. The V gene's germline CDR1 is LNHDA and CDR2 SQIVND (reference sequence). CDR3 sequence: CASGPGTGAYEQYF. The CDR3, as DNA: TGTGCCAGTGGTCCCGGGACAGGGGCCTACGAGCAGTACTTC.

The chain links TRBV23-1 to TRBJ2-7, with no clear D. TRBV23-1 is known as an ORF, though its function is uncertain. The CDR3 is made up of 13 amino acids. V lost 0 bases and J lost 4, with 7 bases in between. The CDR3 bases are TGCGCCAGCAGTCAATCTGCAGGTTACGAGCAGTACGTC. Protein: CASSQSAGYEQYV.

This clone was observed once. The CDR3 nucleotides are TGTGCCAGCAGTGAAGCGCTTCAGGGGACATTTGAAGATAATTCACCCCTCCACTTT. This codes for CASSEALQGTFEDNSPLHF. The rearrangement uses TRBV6-1 and TRBJ1-6; a weak D match, TRBD1 (6 bases). CDR1 is MNHNS, CDR2 SASEGT, per germline. The CDR3 is 19 residues long. With 0 bases removed from V and 5 bases from J, the gap between germline ends came to 20 bases.

This clone was recorded only once. The rearrangement uses TRBV27 and TRBJ2-7, with D tentatively TRBD2 (5 bases). The V gene's germline CDR1 is MNHEY and CDR2 SMNVEV (reference sequence). The CDR3 is made up of 14 amino acids. Trimming shortened V by 2 bases and J by 6 bases, and 14 bases separated the two germline ends. The CDR3 DNA reads TGTGCCAGCAGTTTACCGGGATCTCGCGGCGAGCAGTACTTC. Translation gives CASSLPGSRGEQYF.

CDR3 protein: CASSLGLLSGNTIYF. The CDR3 DNA reads as TGTGCCAGCAGCTTAGGGCTGCTCTCTGGAAACACCATATATTTT. The rearrangement links TRBV7-8 to TRBJ1-3; no clear D gene. The V end was cut by 1 base, the J end by 0 bases, with 7 bases between. The CDR3 is made up of 15 amino acids. In germline, CDR1 is SGHVS, CDR2 FQNEAQ.

The genes are TRBV29-1 and TRBJ1-1; D unresolved. This CDR3 has 11 residues. Trimming took 8 bases from V and 1 from J, leaving 8 bases between them. Per germline, CDR1 SQVTM and CDR2 ANQGSEA. This CDR3 reads CSINRNTEAFF. The DNA for the CDR3 is TGCAGCATCAACAGGAACACTGAAGCTTTCTTT.

The chain couples TRBV9 to TRBJ2-7; 12 bases map to TRBD2. V shed 0 bases and J 7 bases; nucleotides not matched to a gene: 2. CDR3 length: 14 residues. Germline loops: CDR1 SGDLS, CDR2 YYNGEE. The CDR3 protein is CASSVVGTSGEQYF. CDR3 DNA sequence: TGTGCCAGCAGCGTAGTAGGGACTAGCGGGGAGCAGTACTTC.

The gene calls are TRBV28 and TRBJ2-3; TRBD2 aligns across 9 bases. The ends lost 6 bases at V and 2 bases at J; junction bases unmatched: 6. This CDR3 has 15 amino acids. Germline CDR1 reads MDHEN; CDR2 reads SYDVKM. Here the CDR3 reads CASRELAGSTDTQYF. The CDR3 DNA sequence: TGTGCCAGCAGGGAGCTAGCGGGGTCCACAGATACGCAGTATTTT.

This clone was found once. J is TRBJ1-1 and V is TRBV10-3, with D unclear. V lost 3 bases, J lost 10 bases, and 18 bases lay in between. The germline V gene encodes CDR1 ENHRY and CDR2 SYGVKD. The CDR3 runs 14 residues. CDR3 nucleotides: TGTGCCATCAGTGACTTAGACGGGGATTATGGAGCTTTCTTT. Translation gives CAISDLDGDYGAFF.

The V call is TRBV10-2, the J call TRBJ2-7; 8 bases line up with TRBD1. The length of the CDR3 is 13 residues. Germline CDR1 is WSHSY and CDR2 is SAAADI. V was pared by 9 bases and J by 4 bases, with 8 bases of the junction left unmatched. CDR3 DNA sequence: TGCGCCAGTACGCACAGGGGGTATTACGAGCAGTACGTC. Protein product: CASTHRGYYEQYV.

As to this clone: The sample carries other DNA sequences with the same CDR3. This chain links TRBV27 with TRBJ2-7; tentative D call: TRBD2 (5 bases). V was pared by 2 bases and J by 7 bases, with 12 bases between. The CDR3 has 13 residues. Looked up from germline, CDR1 is MNHEY and CDR2 is SMNVEV (reference sequence). The CDR3 DNA sequence: TGTGCCAGCAGTTTAGGCGGCGGGTTGGAGCAGTACTTC. It translates to CASSLGGGLEQYF.

This clone has only one observation. The chain links TRBV5-1 to TRBJ2-2; 8 nucleotides line up with TRBD1. The CDR3 extends over 14 amino acids. V was pared by 4 bases and J by 4 bases, with 3 bases of the junction left unmatched. Germline V gives CDR1 SGHRS, CDR2 YFSETQ. CDR3 sequence reads: CASSPDRGTGELFF. The DNA for the CDR3 is TGCGCCAGCAGCCCTGACAGGGGCACCGGGGAGCTGTTTTTT.

This clone was counted once. J is TRBJ2-2 and V is TRBV23-1, with TRBD2 matching over 7 bases. TRBV23-1 is labeled an ORF, and its function is uncertain. This CDR3 region has 18 residues. V gave up 4 bases and J gave up 1 base; unmatched junction bases: 12. CDR3 amino acids: CASSRRIAGRRNTGELFF. CDR3 nucleotides: TGCGCCAGCAGTCGGAGAATCGCCGGGAGGCGGAACACCGGGGAGCTGTTTTTT.

The chain has TRBV11-2 and TRBJ1-2; 7 nucleotides line up with TRBD1. Germline CDR1 is SGHAT and CDR2 is FQNNGV. The V gene end was trimmed by 1 base and the J gene end by 5 bases; junction bases not matched to a gene: 10. The CDR3 extends over 16 amino acids. Written as DNA, the CDR3 is TGTGCCAGCAGCTTAGCCCGGGGACAGTCAACTTATGGCTACACCTTC. Amino acids: CASSLARGQSTYGYTF.

This chain uses TRBV7-8 with TRBJ2-7, with D possibly TRBD1 on 5 matching bases. The CDR3 contains 16 residues. Looked up from germline, CDR1 is SGHVS and CDR2 is FQNEAQ. V lost 0 bases and J lost 6, with 18 bases in between. The CDR3 here is CASSLAWQGLLGEQYF. CDR3 in DNA: TGTGCCAGCAGCTTAGCGTGGCAGGGCCTATTGGGCGAGCAGTACTTC.

This chain uses TRBV7-9 with TRBJ2-7, with unresolved D. The germline gives CDR1 SEHNR, CDR2 FQNEAQ (reference sequence). V was cut by 3 bases and J by 3 bases, with 6 bases left in between. CDR3 size: 12 residues. The CDR3 region is CASSFGSYEQYV. DNA of the CDR3: TGTGCCAGCAGCTTTGGTAGCTACGAGCAGTACGTC.

The chain uses TRBV7-9 and TRBJ2-3; 9 positions agree with TRBD2. The junction had 11 bases not matched to a gene; V was cut back by 5 bases and J by 5 bases. This CDR3 spans 16 amino acids. Germline V gene lookup returns CDR1 SEHNR and CDR2 FQNEAQ (reference sequence). The CDR3: CASSQPRGGQGDTQYF. Written as DNA, the CDR3 is TGTGCCAGCAGCCAGCCGCGGGGGGGCCAGGGAGATACGCAGTATTTT. Combining the CDR3 with reference TRBV7-9 and TRBJ2-3 gives the whole variable domain DTGVSQNPRHKITKRGQNVTFRCDPISEHNRLYWYRQTLGQGPEFLTYFQNEAQLEKSRLLSDRFSAERPKGSFSTLEIQRTEQGDSAMYLCASSQPRGGQGDTQYFGPGTRLTVL.

This clone rates as medium-sized. V and J are TRBV28 and TRBJ2-7; 7 nucleotides line up with TRBD1. CDR3 size: 18 residues. The germline gives CDR1 MDHEN, CDR2 SYDVKM. Trimming took 3 bases from V and 7 from J; bases not matched to a gene: 21. The CDR3 DNA follows: TGTGCCAGCAGTTTGTATAGGTGGGGGTCAGGGGGAAGGTCAGAGCAGTACGTC. Its protein is CASSLYRWGSGGRSEQYV.

The rearrangement uses TRBV19 and TRBJ2-7; TRBD2 aligns across 8 bases. The CDR3 covers 16 residues. V gave up 1 base and J gave up 4 bases; unmatched junction bases: 9. CDR1 is LNHDA and CDR2 is SQIVND in the germline V gene (reference sequence). The CDR3 DNA follows: TGTGCCAGTAGTATAGCGGGAGGGCCCAGGATGTACGAGCAGTACTTC. It is translated as CASSIAGGPRMYEQYF. The whole variable domain, filled in from reference TRBV19 and TRBJ2-7, reads DGGITQSPKYLFRKEGQNVTLSCEQNLNHDAMYWYRQDPGQGLRLIYYSQIVNDFQKGDIAEGYSVSREKKESFPLTVTSAQKNPTAFYLCASSIAGGPRMYEQYFGPGTRLTVT.